The rows below give T cell receptor beta chains drawn from one sample of a study of T cell changes during pregnancy in multiple sclerosis. Only in-frame clones appear in the TCRdb table, and some are missing; sequencing was by immunoSEQ multiplex PCR. The table records about 77,000 clones, 85% to 95% of them present only once. The sample was peripheral blood, taken after pregnancy. All receptors derive from a female donor in good health, enrolled as a control in a pregnancy study. CDR3s include the opening cysteine and the closing phenylalanine or tryptophan. Fields, in order: J gene, clone size, D gene, V gene, CDR3 DNA, CDR3 protein. D genes are given only for firm matches. Size tells how often a clone was seen (once, few, many) or the class of an expanded clone, and some rows leave it out.

>TRBJ1-2|-|TRBD1|TRBV13
TGTGCCAGCAGGCAACAGGGGGCGAGTGGCTACACCTTC
CASRQQGASGYTF
>TRBJ1-1|-|TRBD1|TRBV19
TGTGCCAGTAGTATAGGATTCCGGACAGGGCTTAGCACTGAAGCTTTCTTT
CASSIGFRTGLSTEAFF
>TRBJ1-5|once|-|TRBV9
TGTGCCAGGGGAGCAGGCCATAGCAATCAGCCCCAGCATTTT
CARGAGHSNQPQHF
>TRBJ2-3|-|TRBD1|TRBV6-4
TGTGCCAGCAGTGACCAGGGGGGCACAGATACGCAGTATTTT
CASSDQGGTDTQYF
>TRBJ2-7|-|-|TRBV7-6
TGCAACGGGGCCTACGAGCAGTACTTC
CNGAYEQYF
>TRBJ1-4|-|-|TRBV23-1
TGCGCCAGCAGTCAGCGGAGGGACCCGTTCTACCCAACTAATGAAAAACTGTTTTTT
CASSQRRDPFYPTNEKLFF
>TRBJ2-7|-|TRBD1|TRBV6-1
TGTGCCAGCAGGGGTACCGGGACAGGGACCTACGAGCAGTACTTC
CASRGTGTGTYEQYF
>TRBJ1-2|-|TRBD1|TRBV5-4
TGTGCCAGCAGCCGGGACAGGAACTATGGCTACACCTTC
CASSRDRNYGYTF
>TRBJ2-2|-|-|TRBV7-3
TGTGCCAGCAGTCTAAACACCGGGGAGCTGTTTTTT
CASSLNTGELFF
>TRBJ2-3|-|TRBD2|TRBV10-3
TGTGCCATCAGTGAAGCGGGAGGGCCCACGGCCGATACGCAGTATTTT
CAISEAGGPTADTQYF
>TRBJ2-3|-|TRBD2|TRBV4-2
TGTGCCAGCAGCCAAGAGTCTAGCGGGATCGTCTCAGATACGCAGTATTTT
CASSQESSGIVSDTQYF
>TRBJ1-5|-|-|TRBV18
TGTGCCAGCTCCCTTGACAGGAACGTCAATCAGCCCCAGCATTTT
CASSLDRNVNQPQHF
>TRBJ1-1|once|-|TRBV7-3
TGTGCCAGCAGCTCCGACGGGGTAAGGAACACTGAAGCTTTCTTT
CASSSDGVRNTEAFF
>TRBJ1-2|-|-|TRBV6-6
TGTGCCAGCAGTTACTCGAGTGCAGGGTATGGCTACACCTTC
CASSYSSAGYGYTF
>TRBJ1-2|-|TRBD1|TRBV28
TGTGCCAGCGGACTAAAGGGGGCGTCACAGAATTCTAACTATGGCTACACCTTC
CASGLKGASQNSNYGYTF
>TRBJ2-1|-|TRBD2|TRBV27
TGTGCCAGCAGGGGACTAGCGGGATACTACAATGAGCAGTTCTTC
CASRGLAGYYNEQFF
>TRBJ2-2|-|TRBD1|TRBV25-1
TGTGCCAGCAGTGAATATTGGCAGGGGGCGACCGGGGAGCTGTTTTTT
CASSEYWQGATGELFF
>TRBJ2-1|-|-|TRBV11-2
TGTGCCAGCAGCTGGGATAGCGGTTTGGGAAATGAGCAGTTCTTC
CASSWDSGLGNEQFF
>TRBJ2-3|-|-|TRBV12-5
TGTGCTAGTGGTTTACTGGATACGCAGTATTTT
CASGLLDTQYF
>TRBJ1-1|-|-|TRBV25-1
TGTGCCAGCCGTTTGTACAGTGAAGCTTTCTTT
CASRLYSEAFF
>TRBJ2-1|-|TRBD2|TRBV2
TGTGCCAGCAGTGACAGCGGGACTGTCAATGAGCAGTTCTTC
CASSDSGTVNEQFF
>TRBJ2-7|-|TRBD2|TRBV19
TGTGCCAGTAAGTACAGGCTAGCGGATTACTACGAGCAGTACTTC
CASKYRLADYYEQYF
>TRBJ2-7|-|-|TRBV15
TGTGCCACCAGCAGAGAGCGGCTGTACGAGCAGTACTTC
CATSRERLYEQYF
>TRBJ2-3|-|TRBD2|TRBV9
TGTGCCAGCAAAAGGCTAGCGGGGACCACAGATACGCAGTATTTT
CASKRLAGTTDTQYF
>TRBJ1-2|-|-|TRBV7-2
TGTGCCAGCAGCTTAGGAGGCCCCTATGGCTACACCTTC
CASSLGGPYGYTF
>TRBJ2-7|-|-|TRBV11-2
TGTGCCAGCAGCTTAATGCGGAGCTCCTACGAGCAGTACTTC
CASSLMRSSYEQYF
>TRBJ1-1|-|TRBD1|TRBV6-1
TGTGCCAGCAGTGATCCGGGACAGGGAGCAAACACTGAAGCTTTCTTT
CASSDPGQGANTEAFF
>TRBJ2-1|-|-|TRBV7-8
TGTGCCAGCAGCCCAATGGCGGGATCCTACAATGAGCAGTTCTTC
CASSPMAGSYNEQFF
>TRBJ2-2|once|-|TRBV30
TGTGCCTGGAGTGTTATACGCGGGTTGGGCACCGGGGAGCTGTTTTTT
CAWSVIRGLGTGELFF
>TRBJ2-1|-|TRBD2|TRBV19
TGTGCCAGTAGTGAGACTAGCGGGTCCCCCTACAATGAGCAGTTCTTC
CASSETSGSPYNEQFF
>TRBJ2-3|-|TRBD2|TRBV9
TGTGCCAGCAGCGTAGTGGCGGGAGGATCAGCAGATACGCAGTATTTT
CASSVVAGGSADTQYF
>TRBJ2-1|-|TRBD2|TRBV9
TGTGCCAGCAGCGCGACTAGCGACAATGAGCAGTTCTTC
CASSATSDNEQFF
>TRBJ2-1|-|TRBD2|TRBV19
TGTGCCAGTAGTATAGACCCGACTAGCGTTTCTGAGCAGTTCTTC
CASSIDPTSVSEQFF
>TRBJ2-1|-|-|TRBV19
TGTGCCAGTAGTAGCCGGAATGAGCAGTTCTTC
CASSSRNEQFF
>TRBJ1-2|-|TRBD1|TRBV11-1
TGTGCCAGCAGCTCACAGGGGAGAGGAGGCTACACCTTC
CASSSQGRGGYTF
>TRBJ2-2|-|-|TRBV5-1
TGCGCCAGCAGTTGGGTGTCGGGCACCGGGGAGCTGTTTTTT
CASSWVSGTGELFF
>TRBJ2-7|-|TRBD2|TRBV5-1
TGCGCCAGCTCCGGGGGGGTAGCGGGAAGCTACGAGCAGTACTTC
CASSGGVAGSYEQYF
>TRBJ2-3|-|-|TRBV28
TGTGCCAGCCCGCGGGCTTGCACAGATACGCAGTATTTT
CASPRACTDTQYF
>TRBJ1-5|few|-|TRBV30
TGTGCCTCCACAGGGACCGATCAGCCCCAGCATTTT
CASTGTDQPQHF
>TRBJ1-1|few|-|TRBV18
TGTGCCAGCTCACCAAAACAGGGAGACACTGAAGCTTTCTTT
CASSPKQGDTEAFF
>TRBJ2-1|-|-|TRBV5-1
TGCGCCAGCAGCTTGGGGAAGGGGGAGCAGTTCTTC
CASSLGKGEQFF
>TRBJ1-1|-|-|TRBV2
TGTGCCAGCAGTGAAGCGCGGGCGCTCATGAACACTGAAGCTTTCTTT
CASSEARALMNTEAFF
>TRBJ2-7|-|-|TRBV10-3
TGTGCCACCATGAGTGGGAGAACCTACGAGCAGTACTTC
CATMSGRTYEQYF